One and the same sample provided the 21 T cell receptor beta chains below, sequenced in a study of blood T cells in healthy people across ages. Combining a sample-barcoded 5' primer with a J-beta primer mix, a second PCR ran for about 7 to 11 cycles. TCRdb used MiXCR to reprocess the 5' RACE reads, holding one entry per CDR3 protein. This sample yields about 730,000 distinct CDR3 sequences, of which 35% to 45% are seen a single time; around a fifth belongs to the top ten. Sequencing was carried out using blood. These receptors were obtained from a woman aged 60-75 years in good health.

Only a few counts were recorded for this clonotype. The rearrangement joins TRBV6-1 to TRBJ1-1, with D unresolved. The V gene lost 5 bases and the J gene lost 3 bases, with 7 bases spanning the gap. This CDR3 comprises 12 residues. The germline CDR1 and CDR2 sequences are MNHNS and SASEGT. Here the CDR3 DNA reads TGTGCCAGCAGTCTCGATTACACTGAAGCTTTCTTT. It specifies CASSLDYTEAFF.

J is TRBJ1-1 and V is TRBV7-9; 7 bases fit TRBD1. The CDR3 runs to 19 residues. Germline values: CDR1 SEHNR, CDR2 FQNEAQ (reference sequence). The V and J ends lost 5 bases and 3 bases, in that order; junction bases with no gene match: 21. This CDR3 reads CASSLISLKKGARYTEAFF. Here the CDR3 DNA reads TGTGCCAGCAGCCTAATCTCCCTAAAAAAGGGGGCAAGGTACACTGAAGCTTTCTTT. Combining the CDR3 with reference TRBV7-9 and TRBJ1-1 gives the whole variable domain DTGVSQNPRHKITKRGQNVTFRCDPISEHNRLYWYRQTLGQGPEFLTYFQNEAQLEKSRLLSDRFSAERPKGSFSTLEIQRTEQGDSAMYLCASSLISLKKGARYTEAFFGQGTRLTVV.

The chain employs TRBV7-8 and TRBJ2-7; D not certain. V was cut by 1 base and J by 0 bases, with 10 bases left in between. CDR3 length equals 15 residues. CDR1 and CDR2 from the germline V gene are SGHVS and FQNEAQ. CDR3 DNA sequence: TGTGCCAGCAGCTTAGTAGTGGGCAGCTCCTACGAGCAGTACTTC. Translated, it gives CASSLVVGSSYEQYF.

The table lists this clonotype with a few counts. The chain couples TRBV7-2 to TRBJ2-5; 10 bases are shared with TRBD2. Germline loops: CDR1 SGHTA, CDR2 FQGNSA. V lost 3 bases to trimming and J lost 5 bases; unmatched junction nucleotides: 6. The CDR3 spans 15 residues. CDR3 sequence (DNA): TGTGCCAGCAGCTTTATTAGCGGGGGGATGGAGACCCAGTACTTC. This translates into CASSFISGGMETQYF.

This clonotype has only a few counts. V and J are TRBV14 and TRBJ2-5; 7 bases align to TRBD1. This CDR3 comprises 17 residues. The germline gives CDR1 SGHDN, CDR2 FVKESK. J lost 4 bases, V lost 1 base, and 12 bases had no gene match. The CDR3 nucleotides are TGTGCCAGCAGCCAAGTCCTCCAGGGGGTTGCACGAGAGACCCAGTACTTC. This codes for CASSQVLQGVARETQYF.

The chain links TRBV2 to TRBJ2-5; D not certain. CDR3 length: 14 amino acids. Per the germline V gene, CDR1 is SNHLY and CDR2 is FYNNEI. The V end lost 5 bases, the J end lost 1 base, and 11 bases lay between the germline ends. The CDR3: CASSRRPIQETQYF. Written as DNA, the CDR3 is TGTGCCAGCAGTCGACGGCCGATCCAAGAGACCCAGTACTTC.

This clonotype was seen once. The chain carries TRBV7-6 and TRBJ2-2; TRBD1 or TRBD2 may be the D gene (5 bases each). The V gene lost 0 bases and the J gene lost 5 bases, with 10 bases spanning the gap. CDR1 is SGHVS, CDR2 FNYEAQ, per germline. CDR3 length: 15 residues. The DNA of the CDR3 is TGTGCCAGCAGCTTAGCCGAGAGGGGAACCGGGGAGCTGTTTTTT. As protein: CASSLAERGTGELFF. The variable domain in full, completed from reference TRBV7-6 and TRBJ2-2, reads GAGVSQSPRYKVTKRGQDVALRCDPISGHVSLYWYRQALGQGPEFLTYFNYEAQQDKSGLPNDRFSAERPEGSISTLTIQRTEQRDSAMYRCASSLAERGTGELFFGEGSRLTVL.

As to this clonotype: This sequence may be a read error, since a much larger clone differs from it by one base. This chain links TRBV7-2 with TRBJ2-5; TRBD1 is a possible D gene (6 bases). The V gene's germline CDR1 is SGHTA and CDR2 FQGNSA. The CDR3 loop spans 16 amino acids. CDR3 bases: TGTGCCAGCAGCTACCACCGCAGCTCGGGACAAGAGGCCCAGTACTTC. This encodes CASSYHRSSGQEAQYF.

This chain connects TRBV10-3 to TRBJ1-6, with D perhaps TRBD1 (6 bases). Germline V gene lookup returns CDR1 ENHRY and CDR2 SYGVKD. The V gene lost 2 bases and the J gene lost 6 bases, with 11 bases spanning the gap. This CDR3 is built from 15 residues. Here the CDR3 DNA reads TGTGCCATCAGTGAGGGGGGGGCTGGTAATTCACCCCTCCACTTT. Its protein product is CAISEGGAGNSPLHF.

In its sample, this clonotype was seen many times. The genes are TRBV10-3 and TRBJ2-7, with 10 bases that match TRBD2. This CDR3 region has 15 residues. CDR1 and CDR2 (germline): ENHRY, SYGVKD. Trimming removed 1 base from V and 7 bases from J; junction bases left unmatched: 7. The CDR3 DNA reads TGTGCCATCAGTGAGTTGGGTCTAGCGGGAGAAGAGCAGTACTTC. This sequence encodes CAISELGLAGEEQYF.

CDR3 amino acids: CASDQFSTDTQYF. The CDR3 nucleotides read TGTGCCAGCGACCAGTTTAGCACAGATACGCAGTATTTT. The chain uses TRBV6-6 and TRBJ2-3; D is unclear. Germline lookup yields CDR1 MNHNY and CDR2 SVGAGI (reference sequence). V was pared by 8 bases and J by 0 bases, with 9 bases between. The CDR3 totals 13 residues.

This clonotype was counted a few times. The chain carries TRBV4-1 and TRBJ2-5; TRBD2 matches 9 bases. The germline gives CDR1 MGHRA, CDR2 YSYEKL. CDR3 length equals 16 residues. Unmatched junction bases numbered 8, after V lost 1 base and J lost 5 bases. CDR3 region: CASSQGGSGRGETQYF. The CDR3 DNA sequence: TGCGCCAGCAGCCAAGGGGGTAGCGGGAGAGGGGAGACCCAGTACTTC.

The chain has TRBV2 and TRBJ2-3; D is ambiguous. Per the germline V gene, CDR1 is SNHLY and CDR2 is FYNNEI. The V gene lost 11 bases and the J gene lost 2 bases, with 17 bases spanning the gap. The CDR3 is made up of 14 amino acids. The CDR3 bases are TGTGCCTGCCACTTCCTCGCGGACACAGATACGCAGTATTTT. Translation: CACHFLADTDTQYF.

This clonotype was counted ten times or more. CDR3 residues: CASSLVLDTQYF. CDR3 bases: TGTGCCAGCAGTTTGGTTTTGGATACGCAGTATTTT. This sequence joins TRBV12-3 or TRBV12-4 and TRBJ2-3, with no clear D. V gave up 3 bases and J gave up 6 bases, with 7 bases separating them. The CDR3 totals 12 residues.

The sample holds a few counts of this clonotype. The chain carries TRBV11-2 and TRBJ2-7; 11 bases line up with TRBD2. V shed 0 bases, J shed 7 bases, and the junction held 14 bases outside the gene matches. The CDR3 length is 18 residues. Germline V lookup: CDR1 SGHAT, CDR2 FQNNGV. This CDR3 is CASSLDWLRTSGYNEQYF. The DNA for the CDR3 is TGTGCCAGCAGCTTAGATTGGTTAAGGACTAGCGGGTACAATGAGCAGTACTTC.

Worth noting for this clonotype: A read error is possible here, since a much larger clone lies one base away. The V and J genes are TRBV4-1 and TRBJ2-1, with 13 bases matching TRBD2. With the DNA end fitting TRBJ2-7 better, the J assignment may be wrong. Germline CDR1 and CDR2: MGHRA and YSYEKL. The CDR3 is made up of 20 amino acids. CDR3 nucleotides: TGCGCCAGCAGCCAAGCCGTCGGACTAGCGGGGGCCCGCTCCTACAATGAGCAGTACTTC. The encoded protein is CASSQAVGLAGARSYNEQYF.

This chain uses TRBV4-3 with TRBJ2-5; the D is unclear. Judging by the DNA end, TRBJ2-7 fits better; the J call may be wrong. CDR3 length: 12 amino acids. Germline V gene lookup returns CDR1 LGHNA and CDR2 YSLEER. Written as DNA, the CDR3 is TGCGCCAGCAGCCATGATTGGTCCGAGCAGTACTTC. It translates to CASSHDWSEQYF.

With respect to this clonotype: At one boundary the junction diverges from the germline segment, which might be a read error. The CDR3 DNA sequence: TGTGCCAACAGCCGTAGCGGGAGTTTTAGTGAGCAGTTCTTC. Encoded protein: CANSRSGSFSEQFF. This chain connects TRBV7-2 to TRBJ2-1; TRBD2 matches at 9 bases. The CDR3 runs 14 residues. Germline CDR1 reads SGHTA; CDR2 reads FQGNSA.

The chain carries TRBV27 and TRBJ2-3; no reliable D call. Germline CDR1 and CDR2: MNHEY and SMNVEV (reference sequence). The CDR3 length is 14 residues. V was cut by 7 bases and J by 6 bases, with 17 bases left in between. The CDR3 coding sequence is TGTGCCAGCACCGAAAGTGGGCCTCCGGATACGCAGTATTTT. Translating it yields CASTESGPPDTQYF.

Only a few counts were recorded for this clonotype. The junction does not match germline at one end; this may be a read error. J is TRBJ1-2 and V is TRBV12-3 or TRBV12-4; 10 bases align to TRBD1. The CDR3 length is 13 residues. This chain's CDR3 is CASRTGGLYGYTF. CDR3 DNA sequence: TGCGCCAGTCGGACAGGGGGTTTATATGGCTACACCTTC.

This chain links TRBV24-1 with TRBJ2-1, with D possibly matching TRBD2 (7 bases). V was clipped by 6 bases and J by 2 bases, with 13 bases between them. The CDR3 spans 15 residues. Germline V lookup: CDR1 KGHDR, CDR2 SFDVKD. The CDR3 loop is CATSQRGGAYNEQFF. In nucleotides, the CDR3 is TGTGCCACCAGTCAAAGGGGGGGCGCCTACAATGAGCAGTTCTTC.